This TCR beta chain was obtained from a study of PD-1 blockade in classical Hodgkin lymphoma. This CDR3 has 13 residues. From germline, CDR1 is SNHLY and CDR2 FYNNEI. V lost 7 bases to trimming and J lost 6 bases, with 15 bases between them. Time point: cycle 4 day 1 (C4D1), after less than seven weeks of nivolumab. Each and every patient relapsed after autologous stem cell transplantation, and patients got differing brentuximab vedotin exposure. Magnetic negative selection purified CD4+ T cells from thawed PBMCs. TCRdb's copy holds only in-frame clones and misses some; the assay was immunoSEQ multiplex PCR. The repertoire consists of 25,000 to 35,000 clones, with roughly 80% occurring once and the leading ten covering 0.5% to 0.7%.

The receptor was isolated from a human donor with classical Hodgkin lymphoma. J is TRBJ1-1 and V is TRBV2, with D perhaps matching TRBD1 (6 bases). This specimen was CD4+ T cells from blood, taken before the fourth cycle of nivolumab. The CDR3 region is CASNRQESAEAFF. Here the CDR3 DNA reads TGTGCCAGCAACCGACAGGAGTCGGCTGAAGCTTTCTTT. Full variable domain (remainder filled in from reference TRBV2 and TRBJ1-1): EPEVTQTPSHQVTQMGQEVILRCVPISNHLYFYWYRQILGQKVEFLVSFYNNEISEKSEIFDDQFSVERPDGSNFTLKIRSTKLEDSAMYFCASNRQESAEAFFGQGTRLTVV.